This T cell receptor beta chain was sequenced for a study of cytomegalovirus exposure and HLA in healthy donors. PCR employed 60 Vbeta and 13 Jbeta primers. The data were produced by immunoSEQ multiplex PCR, yet TCRdb's version contains in-frame clones alone and is incomplete. This sample's table reports around 200,000 clones. This CDR3 has 14 residues. Germline assignment: CDR1 MDHEN and CDR2 SYDVKM. The V gene lost 3 bases and the J gene lost 0 bases, with 8 bases spanning the gap. Sequencing input: PBMCs. The chain joins TRBV28 to TRBJ1-1; maybe TRBD1 (5 bases). The sequence derives from a woman aged 25 to 45 in good health and CMV-seropositive. This CDR3 reads CASSLGRVNTEAFF. CDR3 sequence (DNA): TGTGCCAGCAGTTTGGGCAGGGTGAACACTGAAGCTTTCTTT. The full variable domain, in which reference TRBV28 and TRBJ1-1 provide the parts outside the CDR3, is DVKVTQSSRYLVKRTGEKVFLECVQDMDHENMFWYRQDPGLGLRLIYFSYDVKMKEKGDIPEGYSVSREKKERFSLILESASTNQTSMYLCASSLGRVNTEAFFGQGTRLTVV.